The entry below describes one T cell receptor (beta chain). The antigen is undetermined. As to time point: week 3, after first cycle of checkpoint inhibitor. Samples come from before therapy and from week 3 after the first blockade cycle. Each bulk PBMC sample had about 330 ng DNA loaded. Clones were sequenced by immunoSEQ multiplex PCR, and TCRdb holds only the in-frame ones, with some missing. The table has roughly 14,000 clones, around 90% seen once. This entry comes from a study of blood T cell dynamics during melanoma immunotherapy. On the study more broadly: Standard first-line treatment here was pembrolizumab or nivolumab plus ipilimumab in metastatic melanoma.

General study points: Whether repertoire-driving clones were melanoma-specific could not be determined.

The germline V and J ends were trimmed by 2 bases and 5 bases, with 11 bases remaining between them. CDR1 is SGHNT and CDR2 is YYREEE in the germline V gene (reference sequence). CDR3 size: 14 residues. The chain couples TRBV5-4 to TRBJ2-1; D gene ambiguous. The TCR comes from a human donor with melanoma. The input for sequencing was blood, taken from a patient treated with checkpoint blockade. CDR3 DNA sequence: TGTGCCAGCAGCTTTAACACAGATGACAATGAGCAGTTCTTC. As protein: CASSFNTDDNEQFF.